This TCR beta chain is drawn from a study of CD8 T cells in ankylosing spondylitis. Study-level findings and limits: It was reported that disease-linked clones were significantly enriched in matched ankylosing spondylitis synovial fluid. A TCR beta motif made of eight highly homologous variants seemed typical of ankylosing spondylitis blood. Researchers report that disease-linked clones proved CD8+ and relatively rare in peripheral blood. Reactive arthritis synovial fluid and blood were previously reported to contain some motif variants.

The germline V gene encodes CDR1 SEHNR and CDR2 FQNEAQ (reference sequence). Trimming took 4 bases from V and 4 from J, leaving 17 bases between them. This CDR3 is built from 16 residues. TCRdb used MiXCR to reprocess the 5' RACE reads, holding one entry per CDR3 protein. The sample shows about 270,000 distinct CDR3 sequences, under 35% of them seen only once. This clonotype was seen more than once but under ten times. Antigen unknown. The genes are TRBV7-9 and TRBJ1-3; D ambiguous. The receptor's source is a male donor with ankylosing spondylitis or in good health (not recorded which). Sequencing was performed on blood, either unsorted or a sorted T cell fraction (not recorded which). CDR3 sequence reads: CASSWAIGFFGNTIYF. The CDR3 bases are TGTGCCAGCAGCTGGGCGATCGGGTTTTTCGGAAACACCATATATTTT.